This paragraph covers one TCR beta chain sequence. These data belong to a study of blood T cell repertoires in COVID-19. The assay was immunoSEQ multiplex PCR, and TCRdb's table has in-frame clones only and misses some. Among about 390,000 clones listed, around 87% were seen once. This CDR3 spans 16 amino acids. V lost 4 bases to trimming and J lost 0 bases, with 14 bases between them. Germline CDR1 reads SGHNT; CDR2 reads YYREEE (reference sequence). J is TRBJ2-1 and V is TRBV5-4; D is possibly TRBD2 (6 bases). The source of this sequence is a woman aged 55 to 70 with COVID-19, enrolled during active disease. Material for sequencing was peripheral blood. Written as DNA, the CDR3 is TGTGCCAGCAGCCTTAGCGGTGGTGGCTCCTACAATGAGCAGTTCTTC. This encodes CASSLSGGGSYNEQFF.